The rows below give T cell receptor beta chains drawn from one sample of a study of T cell repertoires in ileal Crohn's disease. Here immunoSEQ multiplex PCR was the method, and the copy in TCRdb shows in-frame clones only, minus some. Counted here are more than 15,000 clones, around 78% occurring once; the ten biggest clones make up about a tenth. The specimen was ileal tissue. All receptors derive from an adult with Crohn's disease. Each CDR3 is given with its conserved first and last residue. Fields, in order: CDR3 length, V gene, J gene, D gene, clone size, CDR3 protein, CDR3 DNA. The D gene is left open where the match is weak. The listing skips clone size in some rows; elsewhere it reads once, few, many or a size class.

cdr3_length: 18
v_call: TRBV4-3
j_call: TRBJ2-6
d_call: TRBD1
clone_size: NA
cdr3_aa: CASSHKWDRHSGANVLTF
cdr3_nt: TGCGCCAGCAGCCACAAATGGGACAGGCACTCTGGGGCCAACGTCCTGACTTTC

cdr3_length: 16
v_call: TRBV7-8
j_call: TRBJ2-5
d_call: TRBD2
clone_size: NA
cdr3_aa: CASVRGLAGGQETQYF
cdr3_nt: TGTGCCAGCGTACGTGGGCTAGCGGGGGGTCAAGAGACCCAGTACTTC

cdr3_length: 17
v_call: TRBV27
j_call: TRBJ2-2
d_call: TRBD2
clone_size: NA
cdr3_aa: CASIPFSGGAPTGELFF
cdr3_nt: TGTGCCAGCATTCCCTTCAGCGGGGGGGCCCCCACCGGGGAGCTGTTTTTT

cdr3_length: 16
v_call: TRBV4-2
j_call: TRBJ2-1
d_call: NA
clone_size: few
cdr3_aa: CASSQDSAGGYNEQFF
cdr3_nt: TGTGCCAGCAGCCAAGATTCGGCAGGGGGGTACAATGAGCAGTTCTTC

cdr3_length: 14
v_call: TRBV11-2
j_call: TRBJ2-1
d_call: NA
clone_size: NA
cdr3_aa: CASSLGAGQGRQFF
cdr3_nt: TGTGCCAGCAGCTTAGGTGCTGGGCAGGGAAGGCAGTTCTTC

cdr3_length: 13
v_call: TRBV19
j_call: TRBJ1-6
d_call: NA
clone_size: few
cdr3_aa: CASSGQSMSPLHF
cdr3_nt: TGTGCCAGTAGTGGACAAAGCATGTCACCCCTCCACTTT

cdr3_length: 16
v_call: TRBV12-5
j_call: TRBJ2-4
d_call: NA
clone_size: NA
cdr3_aa: CASGPGTNLAKNIQYF
cdr3_nt: TGTGCTAGTGGTCCGGGGACAAATCTAGCCAAAAACATTCAGTACTTC

cdr3_length: 14
v_call: TRBV4-3
j_call: TRBJ1-2
d_call: TRBD1
clone_size: NA
cdr3_aa: CASSQLTGRYGYTF
cdr3_nt: TGCGCCAGCAGCCAGCTGACAGGGAGGTATGGCTACACCTTC

cdr3_length: 15
v_call: TRBV19
j_call: TRBJ2-7
d_call: TRBD1
clone_size: NA
cdr3_aa: CASSMDRTGGYEQYF
cdr3_nt: TGTGCCAGTAGTATGGACAGGACAGGGGGCTACGAGCAGTACTTC

cdr3_length: 13
v_call: TRBV30
j_call: TRBJ1-3
d_call: NA
clone_size: NA
cdr3_aa: CAWTSSSGNTIYF
cdr3_nt: TGTGCCTGGACGTCTAGCTCTGGAAACACCATATATTTT

cdr3_length: 17
v_call: TRBV7-6
j_call: TRBJ2-1
d_call: TRBD2
clone_size: NA
cdr3_aa: CASSSPVAGGPSDEQFF
cdr3_nt: TGTGCCAGCAGCTCCCCCGTAGCGGGGGGGCCTTCCGATGAGCAGTTCTTC

cdr3_length: 17
v_call: TRBV4-3
j_call: TRBJ2-6
d_call: TRBD1
clone_size: NA
cdr3_aa: CASSQGGTASGANVLTF
cdr3_nt: TGCGCCAGCAGCCAAGGGGGGACAGCCTCTGGGGCCAACGTCCTGACTTTC

cdr3_length: 15
v_call: TRBV19
j_call: TRBJ2-5
d_call: TRBD2
clone_size: NA
cdr3_aa: CASRTIGAGGETQYF
cdr3_nt: TGTGCCAGTAGAACAATTGGGGCGGGGGGGGAGACCCAGTACTTC

cdr3_length: 14
v_call: TRBV6-5
j_call: TRBJ1-6
d_call: TRBD1
clone_size: NA
cdr3_aa: CASSPRQGASPLHF
cdr3_nt: TGTGCCAGCAGCCCGAGACAGGGGGCTTCACCCCTCCACTTT

cdr3_length: 15
v_call: TRBV11-3
j_call: TRBJ2-3
d_call: TRBD1
clone_size: once
cdr3_aa: CASSLGDRGTDTQYF
cdr3_nt: TGTGCCAGCAGCTTGGGAGACAGGGGCACAGATACGCAGTATTTT

cdr3_length: 11
v_call: TRBV10-3
j_call: TRBJ2-1
d_call: NA
clone_size: NA
cdr3_aa: CAISSMNEQFF
cdr3_nt: TGTGCCATCAGTAGCATGAATGAGCAGTTCTTC

cdr3_length: 11
v_call: TRBV20-1
j_call: TRBJ2-7
d_call: NA
clone_size: NA
cdr3_aa: CSSSKSYEQYF
cdr3_nt: TGCAGCTCTTCTAAGTCCTACGAGCAGTACTTC

cdr3_length: 17
v_call: TRBV7-3
j_call: TRBJ2-1
d_call: TRBD2
clone_size: NA
cdr3_aa: CASSFSGGAALAYEQFF
cdr3_nt: TGTGCCAGCAGCTTCAGCGGGGGGGCAGCTTTGGCCTATGAGCAGTTCTTC

cdr3_length: 15
v_call: TRBV5-6
j_call: TRBJ1-2
d_call: NA
clone_size: NA
cdr3_aa: CASRETGSRHYGYTF
cdr3_nt: TGTGCCAGCAGGGAGACAGGTTCGCGCCACTATGGCTACACCTTC

cdr3_length: 15
v_call: TRBV7-7
j_call: TRBJ2-5
d_call: TRBD1
clone_size: NA
cdr3_aa: CASSPGQGMTETQYF
cdr3_nt: TGTGCCAGCAGCCCGGGACAGGGTATGACAGAGACCCAGTACTTC

cdr3_length: 13
v_call: TRBV6-5
j_call: TRBJ2-1
d_call: TRBD2
clone_size: NA
cdr3_aa: CASKAGGYNEQFF
cdr3_nt: TGTGCCAGCAAGGCGGGGGGTTACAATGAGCAGTTCTTC

cdr3_length: 10
v_call: TRBV6-1
j_call: TRBJ1-1
d_call: NA
clone_size: NA
cdr3_aa: CASSGGEAFF
cdr3_nt: TGTGCCAGCAGTGGAGGAGAAGCTTTCTTT

cdr3_length: 13
v_call: TRBV10-1
j_call: TRBJ1-4
d_call: NA
clone_size: NA
cdr3_aa: CAIPDSLNWELFF
cdr3_nt: TGCGCCATCCCGGACAGCCTTAATTGGGAACTGTTTTTT

cdr3_length: 16
v_call: TRBV7-2
j_call: TRBJ2-3
d_call: TRBD2
clone_size: NA
cdr3_aa: CASSFLAGGLTDTQYF
cdr3_nt: TGTGCCAGCAGCTTCCTAGCGGGGGGGTTAACAGATACGCAGTATTTT

cdr3_length: 15
v_call: TRBV6-6
j_call: TRBJ1-5
d_call: TRBD1
clone_size: NA
cdr3_aa: CASSPGAGGIQPQHF
cdr3_nt: TGTGCCAGCAGCCCGGGGGCAGGGGGCATTCAGCCCCAGCATTTT

cdr3_length: 14
v_call: TRBV7-2
j_call: TRBJ1-4
d_call: NA
clone_size: NA
cdr3_aa: CASSPLGQNEKLFF
cdr3_nt: TGTGCCAGCAGCCCCCTCGGACAGAATGAAAAACTGTTTTTT

cdr3_length: 15
v_call: TRBV29-1
j_call: TRBJ2-7
d_call: NA
clone_size: few
cdr3_aa: CSVGFVGTRSYEQYF
cdr3_nt: TGCAGCGTGGGGTTTGTGGGGACTCGCTCCTACGAGCAGTACTTC

cdr3_length: 11
v_call: TRBV6-5
j_call: TRBJ2-7
d_call: NA
clone_size: NA
cdr3_aa: CASSRNYEQYF
cdr3_nt: TGTGCCAGCAGCCGTAACTACGAGCAGTACTTC

cdr3_length: 14
v_call: TRBV5-4
j_call: TRBJ1-1
d_call: TRBD1
clone_size: NA
cdr3_aa: CASNPRGADTEAFF
cdr3_nt: TGTGCCAGCAACCCCAGGGGGGCGGACACTGAAGCTTTCTTT

cdr3_length: 14
v_call: TRBV2
j_call: TRBJ1-6
d_call: TRBD1
clone_size: NA
cdr3_aa: CASGGDRYNSPLHF
cdr3_nt: TGTGCCAGCGGAGGGGACAGGTATAATTCACCCCTCCACTTT

cdr3_length: 16
v_call: TRBV7-2
j_call: TRBJ2-2
d_call: TRBD2
clone_size: NA
cdr3_aa: CASSPALGGEAGELFF
cdr3_nt: TGTGCCAGCAGCCCCGCATTGGGGGGGGAGGCCGGGGAGCTGTTTTTT

cdr3_length: 14
v_call: TRBV4-1
j_call: TRBJ1-2
d_call: NA
clone_size: NA
cdr3_aa: CASSQGSRVGGYTF
cdr3_nt: TGCGCCAGCAGCCAAGGGAGCAGGGTAGGAGGCTACACCTTC

cdr3_length: 16
v_call: TRBV9
j_call: TRBJ2-2
d_call: TRBD2
clone_size: NA
cdr3_aa: CASSVRGLVNTGELFF
cdr3_nt: TGTGCCAGCAGCGTGCGGGGGTTGGTGAACACCGGGGAGCTGTTTTTT

cdr3_length: 14
v_call: TRBV9
j_call: TRBJ2-6
d_call: NA
clone_size: NA
cdr3_aa: CASSGVSGANVLTF
cdr3_nt: TGTGCCAGCTCGGGAGTGTCTGGGGCCAACGTCCTGACTTTC

cdr3_length: 16
v_call: TRBV6-5
j_call: TRBJ2-2
d_call: TRBD1
clone_size: NA
cdr3_aa: CASSYSRRGPTGELFF
cdr3_nt: TGTGCCAGCAGTTACTCGAGAAGGGGGCCAACCGGGGAGCTGTTTTTT

cdr3_length: 13
v_call: TRBV6-5
j_call: TRBJ1-2
d_call: NA
clone_size: NA
cdr3_aa: CASSAGTDYGYTF
cdr3_nt: TGTGCCAGCAGTGCGGGGACGGATTATGGCTACACCTTC

cdr3_length: 15
v_call: TRBV2
j_call: TRBJ1-6
d_call: NA
clone_size: NA
cdr3_aa: CASSDQGGINSPLHF
cdr3_nt: TGTGCCAGCAGTGATCAGGGTGGGATCAATTCACCCCTCCACTTT

cdr3_length: 12
v_call: TRBV10-3
j_call: TRBJ1-1
d_call: NA
clone_size: few
cdr3_aa: CASEGGGTEAFF
cdr3_nt: TGTGCCTCCGAGGGCGGTGGCACTGAAGCTTTCTTT

cdr3_length: 18
v_call: TRBV5-1
j_call: TRBJ2-1
d_call: NA
clone_size: NA
cdr3_aa: CASSLEFVWQGYNNEQFF
cdr3_nt: TGCGCCAGCAGCTTGGAATTCGTGTGGCAGGGTTACAACAATGAGCAGTTCTTC

cdr3_length: 15
v_call: TRBV5-1
j_call: TRBJ2-5
d_call: NA
clone_size: NA
cdr3_aa: CASSLAVGGEETQYF
cdr3_nt: TGCGCCAGCAGCTTGGCTGTAGGGGGAGAAGAGACCCAGTACTTC

cdr3_length: 12
v_call: TRBV6-5
j_call: TRBJ1-1
d_call: NA
clone_size: NA
cdr3_aa: CASRRTGTEAFF
cdr3_nt: TGTGCCAGCAGGAGAACAGGTACTGAAGCTTTCTTT

cdr3_length: 15
v_call: TRBV6-1
j_call: TRBJ1-3
d_call: NA
clone_size: NA
cdr3_aa: CAIQSGTLGGNTIYF
cdr3_nt: TGTGCCATCCAAAGCGGGACTCTGGGGGGAAACACCATATATTTT

cdr3_length: 15
v_call: TRBV4-1
j_call: TRBJ1-1
d_call: NA
clone_size: NA
cdr3_aa: CASSQNGLKNTEAFF
cdr3_nt: TGCGCCAGCAGTCAGAATGGCCTCAAGAACACTGAAGCTTTCTTT

cdr3_length: 14
v_call: TRBV30
j_call: TRBJ1-1
d_call: NA
clone_size: NA
cdr3_aa: CAWRIPGGSTEAFF
cdr3_nt: TGTGCCTGGAGGATCCCCGGGGGTTCCACTGAAGCTTTCTTT

cdr3_length: 16
v_call: TRBV7-2
j_call: TRBJ1-1
d_call: NA
clone_size: NA
cdr3_aa: CASSLISAGMNTEAFF
cdr3_nt: TGTGCCAGCAGCTTAATCTCGGCAGGGATGAACACTGAAGCTTTCTTT

cdr3_length: 15
v_call: TRBV11-2
j_call: TRBJ2-7
d_call: NA
clone_size: NA
cdr3_aa: CASSPLRAQSYEQYF
cdr3_nt: TGTGCCAGCAGCCCCCTCAGGGCGCAATCCTACGAGCAGTACTTC

cdr3_length: 15
v_call: TRBV7-2
j_call: TRBJ2-7
d_call: NA
clone_size: NA
cdr3_aa: CASSSGGRGAYEQYF
cdr3_nt: TGTGCCAGCAGCTCCGGTGGCAGGGGCGCCTACGAGCAGTACTTC

cdr3_length: 15
v_call: TRBV4-1
j_call: TRBJ1-5
d_call: NA
clone_size: NA
cdr3_aa: CASSPPGTTGQPQHF
cdr3_nt: TGCGCCAGCAGCCCTCCCGGGACTACGGGTCAGCCCCAGCATTTT

cdr3_length: 15
v_call: TRBV11-2
j_call: TRBJ2-2
d_call: TRBD1
clone_size: NA
cdr3_aa: CASSRDRGVTGELFF
cdr3_nt: TGTGCCAGCAGCCGGGACAGGGGTGTTACCGGGGAGCTGTTTTTT

cdr3_length: 13
v_call: TRBV7-6
j_call: TRBJ2-1
d_call: TRBD2
clone_size: NA
cdr3_aa: CASSLGRGGALFF
cdr3_nt: TGTGCCAGCAGCTTAGGCCGCGGGGGGGCTTTGTTCTTC

cdr3_length: 16
v_call: TRBV14
j_call: TRBJ1-6
d_call: TRBD1
clone_size: NA
cdr3_aa: CASSQGTGGNNSPLHF
cdr3_nt: TGTGCCAGCAGCCAAGGGACAGGGGGAAATAATTCACCCCTCCACTTT

cdr3_length: 11
v_call: TRBV6-1
j_call: TRBJ1-6
d_call: NA
clone_size: NA
cdr3_aa: CASRANSPLHF
cdr3_nt: TGTGCCAGCAGGGCCAATTCACCCCTCCACTTT

cdr3_length: 13
v_call: TRBV29-1
j_call: TRBJ1-4
d_call: TRBD1
clone_size: NA
cdr3_aa: CSAGDRGFEKLFF
cdr3_nt: TGCAGCGCCGGGGACAGGGGATTTGAAAAACTGTTTTTT

cdr3_length: 15
v_call: TRBV7-2
j_call: TRBJ1-5
d_call: NA
clone_size: medium-sized
cdr3_aa: CASSPEGARNQPQHF
cdr3_nt: TGTGCCAGCAGCCCGGAGGGTGCCCGCAATCAGCCCCAGCATTTT

cdr3_length: 13
v_call: TRBV4-3
j_call: TRBJ2-5
d_call: NA
clone_size: NA
cdr3_aa: CASSKGLVETQYF
cdr3_nt: TGCGCCAGCAGCAAGGGGCTAGTAGAGACCCAGTACTTC

cdr3_length: 11
v_call: TRBV11-2
j_call: TRBJ2-7
d_call: NA
clone_size: NA
cdr3_aa: CASSPSREQYF
cdr3_nt: TGTGCCAGCAGCCCGAGTCGGGAGCAGTACTTC

cdr3_length: 16
v_call: TRBV5-1
j_call: TRBJ1-1
d_call: TRBD1
clone_size: NA
cdr3_aa: CASSLGQGFMNTEAFF
cdr3_nt: TGCGCCAGCAGCTTGGGACAGGGTTTCATGAACACTGAAGCTTTCTTT

cdr3_length: 13
v_call: TRBV29-1
j_call: TRBJ1-5
d_call: TRBD1
clone_size: NA
cdr3_aa: CSVRTGPGQSQHF
cdr3_nt: TGCAGCGTCCGGACAGGGCCTGGGCAGTCCCAGCATTTT

cdr3_length: 17
v_call: TRBV4-1
j_call: TRBJ1-5
d_call: NA
clone_size: NA
cdr3_aa: CASSQGDSRAGNQPQHF
cdr3_nt: TGCGCCAGCAGCCAAGGTGACAGCAGGGCAGGCAATCAGCCCCAGCATTTT

cdr3_length: 12
v_call: TRBV27
j_call: TRBJ2-5
d_call: NA
clone_size: NA
cdr3_aa: CASRRGAETQYF
cdr3_nt: TGTGCCAGCAGACGGGGGGCAGAGACCCAGTACTTC